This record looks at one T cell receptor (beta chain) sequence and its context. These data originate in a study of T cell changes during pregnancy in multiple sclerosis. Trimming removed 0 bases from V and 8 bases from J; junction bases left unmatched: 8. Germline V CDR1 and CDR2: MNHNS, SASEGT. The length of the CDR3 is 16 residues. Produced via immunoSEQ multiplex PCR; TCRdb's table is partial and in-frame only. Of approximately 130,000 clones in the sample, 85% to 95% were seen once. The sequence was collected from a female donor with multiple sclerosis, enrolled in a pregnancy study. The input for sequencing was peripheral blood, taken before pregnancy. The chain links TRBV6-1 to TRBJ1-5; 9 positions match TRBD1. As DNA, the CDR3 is TGTGCCAGCAGTGAAGCGATCATGACAGGGGGAAAGCCCCAGCATTTT. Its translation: CASSEAIMTGGKPQHF.